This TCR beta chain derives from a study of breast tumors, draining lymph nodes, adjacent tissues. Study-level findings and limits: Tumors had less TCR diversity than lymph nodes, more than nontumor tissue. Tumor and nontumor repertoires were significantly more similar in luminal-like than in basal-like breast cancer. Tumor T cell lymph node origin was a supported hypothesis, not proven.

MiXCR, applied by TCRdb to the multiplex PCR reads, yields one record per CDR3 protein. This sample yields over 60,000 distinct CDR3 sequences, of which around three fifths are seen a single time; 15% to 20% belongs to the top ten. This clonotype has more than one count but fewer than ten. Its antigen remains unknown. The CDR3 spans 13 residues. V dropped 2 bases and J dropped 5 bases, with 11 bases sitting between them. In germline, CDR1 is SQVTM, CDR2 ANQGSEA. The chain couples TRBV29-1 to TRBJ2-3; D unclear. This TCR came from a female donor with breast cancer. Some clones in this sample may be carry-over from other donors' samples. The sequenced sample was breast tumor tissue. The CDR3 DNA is TGCAGCGTTGAAAACCCCCAAGGAGATACGCAGTATTTT. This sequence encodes CSVENPQGDTQYF.